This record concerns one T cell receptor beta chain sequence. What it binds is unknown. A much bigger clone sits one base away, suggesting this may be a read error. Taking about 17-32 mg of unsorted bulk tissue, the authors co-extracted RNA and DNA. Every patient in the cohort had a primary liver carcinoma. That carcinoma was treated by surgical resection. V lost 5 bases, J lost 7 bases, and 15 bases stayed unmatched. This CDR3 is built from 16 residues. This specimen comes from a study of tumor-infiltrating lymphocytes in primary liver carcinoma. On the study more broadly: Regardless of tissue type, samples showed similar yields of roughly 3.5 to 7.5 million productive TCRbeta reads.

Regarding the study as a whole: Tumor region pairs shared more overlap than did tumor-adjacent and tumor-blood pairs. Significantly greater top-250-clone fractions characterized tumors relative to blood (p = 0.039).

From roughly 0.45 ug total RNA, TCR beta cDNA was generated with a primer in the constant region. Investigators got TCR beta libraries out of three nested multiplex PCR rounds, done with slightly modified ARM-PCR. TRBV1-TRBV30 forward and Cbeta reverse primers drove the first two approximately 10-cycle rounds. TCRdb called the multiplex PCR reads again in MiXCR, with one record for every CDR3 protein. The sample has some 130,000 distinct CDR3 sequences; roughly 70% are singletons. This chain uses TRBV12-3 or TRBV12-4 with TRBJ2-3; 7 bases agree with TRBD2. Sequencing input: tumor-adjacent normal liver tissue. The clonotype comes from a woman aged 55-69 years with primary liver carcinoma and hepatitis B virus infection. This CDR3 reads CASSPTGTIGSYTQYF. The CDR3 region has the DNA TGTGCCAGCAGTCCCACGGGGACTATCGGGAGCTATACGCAGTATTTT.